The next 27 T cell receptor beta chains were all read from a single sample in a study of T cells after yellow fever vaccination (dated by TCRdb to the late 2010s). The library was produced with 5' RACE. The instrument was an Illumina HiSeq 2500. TCRdb reprocessing: public reads trimmed at Q25 with fastp, clones called with MiXCR, in-frame beta chains kept. Every entry covers one CDR3 protein and lists the most common genes and DNA from its rows. For this sample there are roughly 500,000 distinct CDR3 sequences; around 21% appear just once. Clones ranked in the top ten supply 13% to 15% of the sample. What the treatment or condition label conveys for this sample: live attenuated yellow fever vaccine strain. This specimen was PBMCs, taken 15 days after the yellow fever booster vaccination. The receptor set was obtained from a young man who received the YFV17D yellow fever vaccine.

A few counts support this clonotype. This rearrangement joins TRBV7-2 to TRBJ2-7; D is possibly TRBD2 (6 bases). CDR3 length: 15 amino acids. The germline CDR1 and CDR2 sequences are SGHTA and FQGNSA. Between the trimmed V and J ends, which lost 5 bases and 1 base, there was a span of 15 bases. DNA of the CDR3: TGTGCCAGCAGCCGACCGGGAGTTCAATCCTACGAGCAGTACTTC. This sequence encodes CASSRPGVQSYEQYF.

This chain connects TRBV7-8 to TRBJ2-1; tentatively, D is TRBD2 (6 bases). V lost 5 bases and J 8 bases, leaving 13 bases between the germline ends. Germline V CDR1 and CDR2: SGHVS, FQNEAQ. This CDR3 has 13 amino acids. The CDR3 DNA sequence: TGTGCCAGCAGCCCGAGGGGCGGGGATGAGCAGTTCTTC. This gives the protein CASSPRGGDEQFF.

There are a few counts of this clonotype. The chain couples TRBV10-1 to TRBJ2-5, with 7 bases that match TRBD2. In germline, CDR1 is WNHNN, CDR2 SYGVQD (reference sequence). This CDR3 is 15 amino acids long. The V gene end was trimmed by 4 bases and the J gene end by 2 bases; junction bases not matched to a gene: 7. The CDR3, as DNA: TGCGCCAGCAGTGGCCCACTAGCGCCACAAGAGACCCAGTACTTC. It codes for CASSGPLAPQETQYF.

This clonotype turned up a few times. The chain couples TRBV7-9 to TRBJ2-1; 11 nucleotides line up with TRBD2. In germline, CDR1 is SEHNR, CDR2 FQNEAQ (reference sequence). The CDR3 runs to 16 residues. The V gene end was trimmed by 6 bases and the J gene end by 4 bases; junction bases not matched to a gene: 8. This CDR3 is CASSLSRTSGYNEQFF. The CDR3 DNA sequence: TGTGCCAGCAGTCTATCCCGGACTAGCGGGTACAATGAGCAGTTCTTC.

The V and J genes are TRBV20-1 and TRBJ2-7, with no clear D. CDR1 and CDR2 (germline): DFQATT, SNEGSKA (reference sequence). Trimming pared 0 bases from V and 8 bases from J, leaving 8 bases between. The CDR3 covers 11 residues. The CDR3 loop reads CSARDPTQQYF. The CDR3 region has the DNA TGCAGTGCTAGAGACCCCACCCAGCAGTACTTC.

This clonotype was observed a handful of times. The rearrangement links TRBV11-2 to TRBJ1-1; D uncertain. The germline V and J ends were trimmed by 5 bases and 2 bases, with 15 bases remaining between them. The CDR3 runs 15 residues. Per the germline V gene, CDR1 is SGHAT and CDR2 is FQNNGV. The CDR3: CASSQAMGRNTEAFF. CDR3 in DNA: TGTGCCAGCAGCCAGGCAATGGGCCGTAACACTGAAGCTTTCTTT.

Comment on this clonotype: Compared with germline, one end of the junction differs, possibly owing to a read error. The chain couples TRBV20-1 to TRBJ1-5; possibly TRBD1 for D (5 bases). The CDR3 consists of 16 residues. Germline values: CDR1 DFQATT, CDR2 SNEGSKA (reference sequence). CDR3 in amino acids: CCARDVRGGGNQPQHF. The DNA for the CDR3 is TGCTGTGCTAGAGATGTAAGGGGAGGGGGCAATCAGCCCCAGCATTTT.

This clonotype was observed a handful of times. The chain carries TRBV5-6 and TRBJ2-1; no clear D gene. Looked up from germline, CDR1 is SGHDT and CDR2 is YYEEEE. The length of the CDR3 is 13 residues. V gave up 4 bases and J gave up 10 bases, with 15 bases separating them. The chain's CDR3 is CASSAYLEIEQFF. CDR3 DNA: TGTGCCAGCAGCGCGTACCTAGAGATCGAGCAGTTCTTC.

V is TRBV24-1 and J is TRBJ2-5, with 10 bases lining up with TRBD2. The germline V gene has CDR1 KGHDR and CDR2 SFDVKD. J lost 3 bases, V lost 3 bases, and 12 bases had no gene match. CDR3 size: 18 residues. CDR3 amino acids: CATSDGLAGAAAKETQYF. The DNA of the CDR3 is TGTGCCACCAGTGATGGTCTAGCGGGAGCTGCCGCCAAAGAGACCCAGTACTTC.

The table lists this clonotype with a few counts. The rearrangement links TRBV24-1 to TRBJ2-1, with D perhaps TRBD1 or TRBD2 (5 bases each). The CDR3 has 17 amino acids. Trimming removed 3 bases at V and 1 base at J, with 15 bases between. Germline V gene lookup returns CDR1 KGHDR and CDR2 SFDVKD. The CDR3 protein is CATSDSEGSRSYNEQFF. For the CDR3, the DNA is TGTGCCACCAGTGATAGTGAGGGGAGTCGATCCTACAATGAGCAGTTCTTC.

The rearrangement joins TRBV14 to TRBJ2-1; tentative D call: TRBD2 (6 bases). V lost 0 bases and J lost 8, with 20 bases in between. The CDR3 loop spans 17 amino acids. Germline lookup yields CDR1 SGHDN and CDR2 FVKESK. CDR3 sequence (DNA): TGTGCCAGCAGCCAAGATCGGAGGGCTGAAGGAGTCGATGAGCAGTTCTTC. Residues: CASSQDRRAEGVDEQFF.

In its sample, this clonotype was seen a few times. The CDR3 DNA reads as TGTGCCAGCAGCCCAGACAGGAACCTCAACTACGAGCAGTACTTC. Its protein product is CASSPDRNLNYEQYF. The chain couples TRBV12-3 or TRBV12-4 to TRBJ2-7; the D gene is possibly TRBD1 (6 bases). Between the trimmed V and J ends, which lost 6 bases and 3 bases, there was a span of 18 bases. The CDR3 consists of 15 residues.

The gene calls are TRBV7-8 and TRBJ2-1; D gene unclear. Germline CDR1 is SGHVS and CDR2 is FQNEAQ. The V end lost 2 bases, the J end lost 6 bases, and 5 bases lay between the germline ends. This CDR3 region has 12 residues. The CDR3 reads CASSLLTNEQFF. DNA for the CDR3: TGTGCCAGCAGCTTACTGACCAATGAGCAGTTCTTC.

This clonotype showed up just a few times. The chain combines TRBV5-1 with TRBJ2-1; D not certain. Germline CDR1 reads SGHRS; CDR2 reads YFSETQ. The V end was cut by 0 bases, the J end by 7 bases, with 17 bases between. This CDR3 has 16 amino acids. The CDR3 here is CASSLGAGPQINEQFF. CDR3 in DNA: TGCGCCAGCAGCTTGGGGGCCGGGCCCCAGATTAATGAGCAGTTCTTC.

The rearrangement uses TRBV6-2 or TRBV6-3 and TRBJ2-5; D is undetermined. Trimming took 0 bases from V and 5 from J, leaving 10 bases between them. In germline, CDR1 is MNHEY, CDR2 SVGEGT. The CDR3 loop spans 14 amino acids. CDR3 amino acids: CASSYSDQWETQYF. In nucleotides, the CDR3 is TGTGCCAGCAGTTACTCGGACCAGTGGGAGACCCAGTACTTC.

The gene calls are TRBV20-1 and TRBJ2-2; D is unresolved. V was shortened by 0 bases and J by 6 bases, with 8 bases between the two germline ends. CDR3 size: 13 residues. The germline CDR1 and CDR2 sequences are DFQATT and SNEGSKA (reference sequence). The CDR3 reads CSARDPVPGELFF. The CDR3 region has the DNA TGCAGTGCTAGAGATCCCGTCCCCGGGGAGCTGTTTTTT.

This chain uses TRBV27 with TRBJ2-1; 7 positions match TRBD2. The CDR3 runs to 16 residues. From germline, CDR1 is MNHEY and CDR2 SMNVEV (reference sequence). J was trimmed by 8 bases and V by 3 bases; bases with no gene match: 13. CDR3 DNA: TGTGCCAGCAGTTTGGGGGGGGTGGTCCCGCGGGATGAGCAGTTCTTC. It encodes CASSLGGVVPRDEQFF.

The chain joins TRBV5-1 to TRBJ2-3; 10 bases are shared with TRBD2. Germline loops: CDR1 SGHRS, CDR2 YFSETQ. V lost 4 bases to trimming and J lost 4 bases; unmatched junction nucleotides: 9. This CDR3 is built from 16 residues. In DNA, the CDR3 is TGCGCCAGCAGCCGCGGACTAGCGGCTCTTTCAGATACGCAGTATTTT. It is translated as CASSRGLAALSDTQYF.

V usage is TRBV20-1 and J usage is TRBJ2-7, with 7 bases identical to TRBD2. CDR3 length: 14 residues. The V gene's germline CDR1 is DFQATT and CDR2 SNEGSKA (reference sequence). Trimming removed 4 bases from V and 2 bases from J; junction bases left unmatched: 8. The DNA for the CDR3 is TGCAGTGCTATAGGGCGGGAGTGGACCTACGAGCAGTACTTC. It codes for CSAIGREWTYEQYF.

This clonotype was seen at least ten times. The rearrangement uses TRBV9 and TRBJ1-5; a weak D match, TRBD1 (6 bases). CDR1 is SGDLS and CDR2 is YYNGEE in the germline V gene. The CDR3 is made up of 15 amino acids. V shed 2 bases and J shed 2 bases, with 11 bases lying between them. DNA of the CDR3: TGTGCCAGCAGCGTGGGGACAACGGGCAATCAGCCCCAGCATTTT. Amino acid sequence: CASSVGTTGNQPQHF.

Only one count was recorded for this clonotype. J is TRBJ2-1 and V is TRBV5-6, with 10 bases aligning to TRBD2. This CDR3 has 15 amino acids. The V gene end was trimmed by 2 bases and the J gene end by 4 bases; junction bases not matched to a gene: 3. Germline V gene data show CDR1 as SGHDT and CDR2 as YYEEEE. CDR3 sequence (DNA): TGTGCCAGCAGCTTACCGGGACTAGCGTACAATGAGCAGTTCTTC. Its protein product is CASSLPGLAYNEQFF.

A few counts support this clonotype. The rearrangement links TRBV5-1 to TRBJ2-5; unclear D gene. CDR1 is SGHRS, CDR2 YFSETQ, per germline. This CDR3 is built from 13 residues. V dropped 2 bases and J dropped 3 bases, with 8 bases sitting between them. CDR3 bases: TGCGCCAGCAGCTTTCAAAGGGAAGAGACCCAGTACTTC. This gives the protein CASSFQREETQYF. Together with reference TRBV5-1 and TRBJ2-5, the CDR3 gives the full variable domain: KAGVTQTPRYLIKTRGQQVTLSCSPISGHRSVSWYQQTPGQGLQFLFEYFSETQRNKGNFPGRFSGRQFSNSRSEMNVSTLELGDSALYLCASSFQREETQYFGPGTRLLVL.

Only a few counts were recorded for this clonotype. The V gene is TRBV20-1, the J gene TRBJ2-1; no clear D gene. The CDR3 runs to 15 residues. Germline V gene data show CDR1 as DFQATT and CDR2 as SNEGSKA (reference sequence). V was trimmed by 0 bases and J by 0 bases, leaving 9 bases between them. The CDR3 nucleotides are TGCAGTGCTAGAGAGCGAGCCCTCTCCTACAATGAGCAGTTCTTC. Translating it yields CSARERALSYNEQFF.

This clonotype was seen only once. The chain is built from TRBV6-1 and TRBJ2-5; the match to TRBD2 covers 8 bases. The CDR3 runs to 15 residues. The germline CDR1 and CDR2 sequences are MNHNS and SASEGT. With V trimmed by 7 bases and J by 2 bases, 9 bases remained unmatched. CDR3 sequence reads: CASTSTSGPQETQYF. The CDR3 DNA reads as TGTGCCAGCACCTCCACTAGCGGACCACAAGAGACCCAGTACTTC.

This clonotype was counted a few times. V usage is TRBV24-1 and J usage is TRBJ2-7, with D tentatively TRBD1 (6 bases). The CDR3 has 15 residues. V lost 4 bases and J lost 2, with 14 bases in between. Germline-derived CDR1 and CDR2 are KGHDR and SFDVKD. The CDR3 nucleotides read TGTGCCACCAGTGACCAGCGTACAGGGACCTACGAGCAGTACTTC. Encoded protein: CATSDQRTGTYEQYF.

J is TRBJ2-3 and V is TRBV7-2; maybe TRBD2 (5 bases). The germline V and J ends were trimmed by 2 bases and 2 bases, with 14 bases remaining between them. Germline V lookup: CDR1 SGHTA, CDR2 FQGNSA. The CDR3 length is 16 residues. The CDR3 DNA is TGTGCCAGCAGCTTAAGTTCGACTACAACCACAGATACGCAGTATTTT. The encoded protein is CASSLSSTTTTDTQYF.

The rearrangement joins TRBV27 to TRBJ1-6, with D perhaps TRBD1 (5 bases). Germline V CDR1 and CDR2: MNHEY, SMNVEV (reference sequence). The CDR3 spans 13 residues. V was trimmed by 8 bases and J by 5 bases, leaving 10 bases between them. The CDR3 region has the DNA TGTGCCAGCCAGGGTCTAAATAATTCACCCCTCCACTTT. It codes for CASQGLNNSPLHF.